This T cell receptor (beta chain) appears in the sequencing data of a study of cytomegalovirus exposure and HLA in healthy donors. Amplification used 60 Vbeta primers and 13 Jbeta primers. The protocol was immunoSEQ multiplex PCR, while the TCRdb copy is restricted to in-frame clones and leaves out a portion. In the table there are approximately 150,000 clones, around 83% of which are singletons. V was trimmed by 0 bases and J by 4 bases, leaving 10 bases between them. Germline V CDR1 and CDR2: GTSNPN, SVGIG (reference sequence). The CDR3 is made up of 14 amino acids. The receptor's source is a man over 45 in good health and CMV-seropositive. V and J are TRBV30 and TRBJ1-5; D is undetermined. The source material was PBMCs. As DNA, the CDR3 is TGTGCCTGGAGTGTAGCACAGCTAAATCAGCCCCAGCATTTT. Protein sequence: CAWSVAQLNQPQHF.